This T cell receptor beta chain was observed in a study of cytotoxic CD8 clonotypes in ibrutinib-treated CLL. The V gene's germline CDR1 is SEHNR and CDR2 FQNEAQ (reference sequence). The CDR3 spans 15 residues. Trimming at V came to 1 base and at J to 6 bases, leaving 2 bases not matched to a gene. General study points: Clonality rose at ibrutinib response, held steady in sustained remission, and fell toward baseline at progression.

With regard to this clone: Its antigen is not identified.

Sequencing was performed with immunoSEQ multiplex PCR; in TCRdb, only in-frame clones are kept and a portion is missing. The table records about 300,000 clones, over 60% of them present only once. The genes are TRBV7-9 and TRBJ2-1, with TRBD2 identical over 11 bases. The clonotype originates from a human donor with chronic lymphocytic leukemia. The sequenced sample was PBMCs, obtained after 36 months of ibrutinib treatment. Written as DNA, the CDR3 is TGTGCCAGCAGCTTAGTGGGACTAGCGGCCAATGAGCAGTTCTTC. This gives the protein CASSLVGLAANEQFF.